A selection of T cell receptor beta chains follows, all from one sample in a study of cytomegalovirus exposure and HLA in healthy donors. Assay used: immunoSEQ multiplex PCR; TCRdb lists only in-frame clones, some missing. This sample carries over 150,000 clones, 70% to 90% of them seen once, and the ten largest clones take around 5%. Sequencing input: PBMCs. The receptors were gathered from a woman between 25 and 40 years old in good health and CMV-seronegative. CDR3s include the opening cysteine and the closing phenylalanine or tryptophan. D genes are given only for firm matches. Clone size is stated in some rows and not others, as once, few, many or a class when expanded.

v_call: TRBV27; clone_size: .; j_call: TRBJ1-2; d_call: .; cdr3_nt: TGTGCCAGCAGTTTAGGTTCGGAGGGCTATGGCTACACCTTC; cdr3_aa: CASSLGSEGYGYTF
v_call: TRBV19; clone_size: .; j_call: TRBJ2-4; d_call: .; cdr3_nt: TGTGCCAGTAGTCAAGCGAACCTTCAGTACTTC; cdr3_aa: CASSQANLQYF
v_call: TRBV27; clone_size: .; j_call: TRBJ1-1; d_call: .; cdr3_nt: TGTGCCAGCAGCTTTGCCGGGGGCACTGAAGCTTTCTTT; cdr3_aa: CASSFAGGTEAFF
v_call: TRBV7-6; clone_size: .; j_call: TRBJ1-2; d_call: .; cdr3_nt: TGTGCCAGCAGCTTTGCGGGTGCAAACTATGGCTACACCTTC; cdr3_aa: CASSFAGANYGYTF
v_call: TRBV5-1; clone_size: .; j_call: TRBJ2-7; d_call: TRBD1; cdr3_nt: TGCGCCAGCACCCCGGGGCAGGGGGCGATAACCTACGAGCAGTACTTC; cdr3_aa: CASTPGQGAITYEQYF
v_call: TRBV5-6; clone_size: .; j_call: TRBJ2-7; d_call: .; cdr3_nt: TGTGCCAGCAGCGTAGTCCCGGGTGAGCAGTACTTC; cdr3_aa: CASSVVPGEQYF
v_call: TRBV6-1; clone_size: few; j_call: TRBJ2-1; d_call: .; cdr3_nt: TGTGCCAGCAGTGAAGCAACTAGCCGCAATGAGCAGTTCTTC; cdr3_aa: CASSEATSRNEQFF
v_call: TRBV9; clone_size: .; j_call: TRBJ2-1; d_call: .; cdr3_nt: TGTGCCAGCAGCGAGACCGCTAGCTCCTACAATGAGCAGTTCTTC; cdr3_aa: CASSETASSYNEQFF
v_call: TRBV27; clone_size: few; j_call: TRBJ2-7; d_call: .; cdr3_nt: TGTGCCAGCAGGAGTACCCGGGACACAAACTACGAGCAGTACTTC; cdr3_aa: CASRSTRDTNYEQYF
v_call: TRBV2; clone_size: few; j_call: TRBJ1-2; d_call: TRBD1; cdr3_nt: TGTGCCATTTGGGGGACAGGGCCTTGGGGCTATGGCTACACCTTC; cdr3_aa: CAIWGTGPWGYGYTF
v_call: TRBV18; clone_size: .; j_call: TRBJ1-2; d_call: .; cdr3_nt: TGTGCCAGCTCACCTGTAACGGGAGGGGGCTACACCTTC; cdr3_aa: CASSPVTGGGYTF
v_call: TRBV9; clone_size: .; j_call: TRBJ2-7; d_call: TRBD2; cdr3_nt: TGTGCCAGCAGCTATGGGGGGGAGTCTTACTCCTACGAGCAGTACTTC; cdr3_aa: CASSYGGESYSYEQYF
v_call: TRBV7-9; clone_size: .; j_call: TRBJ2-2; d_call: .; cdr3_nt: TGTGCCAGCAGCCCGAGGACGAACACCGGGGAGCTGTTTTTT; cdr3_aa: CASSPRTNTGELFF
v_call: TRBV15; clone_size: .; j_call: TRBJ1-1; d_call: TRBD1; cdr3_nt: TGTGCCACCAGAGTCGACAGGGATTCCACTGAAGCTTTCTTT; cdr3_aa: CATRVDRDSTEAFF
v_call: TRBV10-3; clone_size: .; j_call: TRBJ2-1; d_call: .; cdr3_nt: TGTGCCATCAGTGACTCTTTAGCGATCAACCTATACAATGAGCAGTTCTTC; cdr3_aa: CAISDSLAINLYNEQFF
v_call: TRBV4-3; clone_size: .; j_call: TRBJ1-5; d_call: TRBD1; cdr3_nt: TGCGCCAGCAGCCGTCCGGGACAGGGCCGCAATCAGCCCCAGCATTTT; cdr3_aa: CASSRPGQGRNQPQHF
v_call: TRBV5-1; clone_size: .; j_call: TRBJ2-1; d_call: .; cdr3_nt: TGCGCCAGCACCGATCATATTGAGCAGTTCTTC; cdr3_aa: CASTDHIEQFF
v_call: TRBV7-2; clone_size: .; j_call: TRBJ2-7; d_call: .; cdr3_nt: TGTGCCAGCAGCTTAGCGCCACGAAGATCCGGGTACGAGCAGTACTTC; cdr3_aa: CASSLAPRRSGYEQYF
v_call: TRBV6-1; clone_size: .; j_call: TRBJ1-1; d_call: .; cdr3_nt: TGTGCCAGCATTTGGGTTATGAAGACTGAAGCTTTCTTT; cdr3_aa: CASIWVMKTEAFF
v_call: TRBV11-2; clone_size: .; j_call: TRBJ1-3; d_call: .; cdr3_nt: TGTGCCAGCAGCTTACGAGCAGGGGCGATCTCTGGAAACACCATATATTTT; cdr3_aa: CASSLRAGAISGNTIYF
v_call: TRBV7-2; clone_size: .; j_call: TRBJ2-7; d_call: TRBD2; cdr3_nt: TGTGCCAGCAGCGCGTCGGGACTAGCGTCCTACGAGCAGTACTTC; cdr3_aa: CASSASGLASYEQYF
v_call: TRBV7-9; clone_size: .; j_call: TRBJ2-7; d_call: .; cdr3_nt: TGTGCCAGCAGGGCCCCCTCCGCGTACGAGCAGTACTTC; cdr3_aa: CASRAPSAYEQYF
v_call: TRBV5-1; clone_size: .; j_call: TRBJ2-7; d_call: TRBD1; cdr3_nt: TGCGCCAGCAGCTTGGGGACAGGAGGCGAGCAGTACTTC; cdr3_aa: CASSLGTGGEQYF